This entry lists 8 T cell receptor beta chains sequenced from one sample in a study of vaccination and CD4 T cells after COVID-19. Described treatment: roughly 10-day PBMC culture with coronavirus spike peptide pools or control peptides (ViraFEST assay). The study sequenced cultured CD4+ T cell DNA using the Oncomine TCR Beta short-read assay. TCRdb processed the PCR reads anew with MiXCR; each CDR3 protein has one entry. The sample shows about 10,000 distinct CDR3 sequences, about 45% of them seen only once. No antigen has been assigned to these receptors. The sequencing input was CD4+ T cells from blood, cultured in vitro. All receptors come from a human donor who had recovered from COVID-19.

This CDR3 is CASDAKASGLNIQYF. The CDR3 DNA sequence: TGCGCCAGCGATGCGAAGGCTAGCGGACTAAACATTCAGTACTTC. The chain couples TRBV23-1 to TRBJ2-4, with TRBD2 matching over 7 bases. TRBV23-1 carries the ORF label, with uncertain function. There are 15 residues in the CDR3. V lost 8 bases and J lost 6; bases outside the gene matches: 13.

The chain combines TRBV30 with TRBJ1-2, with TRBD1 identical over 7 bases. The ends lost 3 bases at V and 5 bases at J; junction bases unmatched: 15. This CDR3 comprises 16 residues. CDR1 is GTSNPN, CDR2 SVGIG, per germline (reference sequence). The DNA of the CDR3 is TGTGCCTGGAGACGGACAGGAGGGGGGGAGCGGTATGGCTACACCTTC. This encodes CAWRRTGGGERYGYTF.

This chain connects TRBV2 to TRBJ2-7, with D possibly matching TRBD1 (6 bases). The V end lost 6 bases, the J end lost 0 bases, and 9 bases lay between the germline ends. CDR1 SNHLY and CDR2 FYNNEI come from the germline V gene. The CDR3 has 13 amino acids. Written as DNA, the CDR3 is TGTGCCAGCAGAGGGACATTCTCCTACGAGCAGTACTTC. Translating it yields CASRGTFSYEQYF.

This clonotype was seen only a few times. The chain combines TRBV30 with TRBJ1-1, with D perhaps matching TRBD1 (5 bases). This CDR3 contains 13 residues. Between the trimmed V and J ends, which lost 5 bases and 1 base, there was a span of 11 bases. Germline-derived CDR1 and CDR2 are GTSNPN and SVGIG (reference sequence). The CDR3 region has the DNA TGTGCCTGGTCCAGGGAGTCGAACACTGAAGCTTTCTTT. This sequence encodes CAWSRESNTEAFF.

This chain links TRBV14 with TRBJ2-7; D unresolved. Trimming removed 0 bases from V and 0 bases from J, with 9 bases in between. Germline CDR1 is SGHDN and CDR2 is FVKESK. CDR3 length equals 15 residues. CDR3 DNA: TGTGCCAGCAGCCAAGAAGGGATTAGCTCCTACGAGCAGTACTTC. Amino acid sequence: CASSQEGISSYEQYF.

Here the CDR3 reads CASSLVTGGDEKLFF. In DNA, the CDR3 is TGCGCCAGCAGCTTGGTGACAGGGGGCGATGAAAAACTGTTTTTT. The V gene is TRBV5-1, the J gene TRBJ1-4, with 10 bases fitting TRBD1. Germline values: CDR1 SGHRS, CDR2 YFSETQ. The ends lost 0 bases at V and 6 bases at J; junction bases unmatched: 2. The CDR3 totals 15 residues.

This chain joins TRBV9 and TRBJ1-1; D ambiguous. The CDR3 has 16 amino acids. V lost 0 bases, J lost 2 bases, and 14 bases lay in between. The germline V gene encodes CDR1 SGDLS and CDR2 YYNGEE. The CDR3 protein is CASSVDVGRGNTEAFF. The CDR3 DNA is TGTGCCAGCAGCGTAGATGTAGGCCGTGGAAACACTGAAGCTTTCTTT. The full variable domain, rest sourced from reference TRBV9 and TRBJ1-1, is DSGVTQTPKHLITATGQRVTLRCSPRSGDLSVYWYQQSLDQGLQFLIQYYNGEERAKGNILERFSAQQFPDLHSELNLSSLELGDSALYFCASSVDVGRGNTEAFFGQGTRLTVV.

The chain carries TRBV15 and TRBJ2-7; D possibly matches TRBD1 or TRBD2 (5 bases each). V lost 0 bases and J lost 0, with 9 bases in between. The CDR3 is 15 amino acids. CDR1 is LNHNV and CDR2 is YYDKDF in the germline V gene (reference sequence). Here the CDR3 reads CATSRDWDHSYEQYF. The CDR3, as DNA: TGTGCCACCAGCAGAGATTGGGACCACTCCTACGAGCAGTACTTC.